This TCR beta chain was documented in a study of beta chain features in type 1 diabetes. Study summary: Regarding age, gender and cell yields, patients proved similar to healthy donors.

CD45RO/CCR7/CD25/CD127/CD95/CD27 staining was used to isolate CD4+ naive, central memory, regulatory and stem cell-like memory cells by sorting. The investigators reverse transcribed all of the isolated RNA, so they sequenced expressed TCRB transcripts. Assay: immunoSEQ multiplex PCR; the TCRdb copy retains only in-frame clones and omits some. Among 640,000 or so clones, about an eighth were seen once, and the ten largest hold 0.02% to 0.025%. This clone was counted only a few times. Its antigen is still unknown. Other nucleotide sequences in the sample specify the same CDR3. Study outcomes and limitations: Any PCR bias toward short templates would affect both groups alike. Shortening of TCRB CDR3s, moderate but significant, appeared in all four CD4+ subsets of Type 1 diabetes patients.

The material sequenced was naive CD4+ T cells from blood. The source is a man aged 18 to 35 with type 1 diabetes.

The CDR3 region is CASSGQETQYF. The DNA for the CDR3 is TGCGCCAGCAGCGGGCAAGAGACCCAGTACTTC. The chain has TRBV5-1 and TRBJ2-5; D ambiguous. The CDR3 is 11 residues long. The V and J ends lost 4 bases and 2 bases respectively, with 3 bases between them. Per the germline V gene, CDR1 is SGHRS and CDR2 is YFSETQ.